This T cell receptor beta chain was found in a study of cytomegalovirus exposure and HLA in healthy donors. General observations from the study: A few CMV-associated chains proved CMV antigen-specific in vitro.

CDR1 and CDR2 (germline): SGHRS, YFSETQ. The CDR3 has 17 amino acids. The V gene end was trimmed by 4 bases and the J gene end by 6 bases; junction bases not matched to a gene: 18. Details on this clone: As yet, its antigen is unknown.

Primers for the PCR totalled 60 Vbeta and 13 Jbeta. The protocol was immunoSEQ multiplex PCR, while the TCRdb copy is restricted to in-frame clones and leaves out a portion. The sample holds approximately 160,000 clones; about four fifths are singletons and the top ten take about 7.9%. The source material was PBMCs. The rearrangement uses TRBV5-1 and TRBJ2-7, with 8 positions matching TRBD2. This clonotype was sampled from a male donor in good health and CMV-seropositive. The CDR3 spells CASSRDQALGLGIEQYF. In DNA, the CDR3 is TGCGCCAGCAGCCGAGATCAAGCCCTGGGACTAGGTATCGAGCAGTACTTC.